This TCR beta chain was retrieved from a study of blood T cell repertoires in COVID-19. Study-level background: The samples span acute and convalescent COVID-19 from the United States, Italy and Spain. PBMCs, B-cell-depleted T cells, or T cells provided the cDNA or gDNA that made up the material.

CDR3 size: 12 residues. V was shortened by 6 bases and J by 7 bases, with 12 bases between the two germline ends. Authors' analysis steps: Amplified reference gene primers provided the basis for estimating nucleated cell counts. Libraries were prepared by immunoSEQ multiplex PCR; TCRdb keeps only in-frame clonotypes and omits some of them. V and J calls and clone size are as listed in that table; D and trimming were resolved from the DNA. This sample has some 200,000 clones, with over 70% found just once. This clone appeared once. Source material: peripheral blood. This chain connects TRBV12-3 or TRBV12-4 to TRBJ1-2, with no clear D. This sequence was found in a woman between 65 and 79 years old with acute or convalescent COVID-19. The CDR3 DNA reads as TGTGCCAGCAGGCCAGCGGCTGGTGGCTACACCTTC. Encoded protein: CASRPAAGGYTF.